This T cell receptor (beta chain) was obtained from a study of shared clonotypes between healthy human individuals. The study separated CD4+ cells into CD45RA+ naive and CD45RA-negative memory subsets. Germline-derived CDR1 and CDR2 are MNHEY and SVGAGI. The CDR3 extends over 14 amino acids. The V end lost 8 bases, the J end lost 2 bases, and 15 bases lay between the germline ends. Profiled with immunoSEQ multiplex PCR; TCRdb holds only in-frame clones, not every one. This sample has more than 2 million clones, with 95% found just once. This TCR derives from a man younger than 35 in good health. Sequenced: naive CD4+ T cells sorted from blood. Subset noted: CD45RA+ positively selected. The chain joins TRBV6-5 to TRBJ1-2; no definite D call. CDR3 DNA sequence: TGTGCCAGCGGTAAGGCACAAGGGAACTATGGCTACACCTTC. Protein: CASGKAQGNYGYTF.